These T cell receptor beta chains were read from a single sample in a study of T cells in localized non-small cell lung cancer. Profiling relied on immunoSEQ multiplex PCR, and the TCRdb table lists in-frame clones only, not all of them. The repertoire holds thousands of clones, with 30% to 40% as singletons. This sample comprised lung tumor tissue, obtained before any cancer treatment. The receptor set was obtained from a man aged 40 to 70 with stage I lung adenocarcinoma. CDR3s include the opening cysteine and the closing phenylalanine or tryptophan. The order of the fields is V gene, clone size, J gene, D gene, CDR3 DNA, CDR3 protein. The D gene is left open where the match is weak. Rows give clone size only sometimes, using once, few, many, or a class for an expanded clone.

>TRBV11-3|medium-sized|TRBJ2-1|TRBD2
TGTGCCAGCAGCTATGGACTAGCGGGAGGGGAGCAGTTCTTC
CASSYGLAGGEQFF
>TRBV19|NA|TRBJ2-3|NA
TGTGCCAGCCAACAGAACCCAGGAGCCCGCACAGATACGCAGTATTTT
CASQQNPGARTDTQYF
>TRBV2|NA|TRBJ2-3|NA
TGTGCCAGCAAAGACAGTACGGGCACAGATACGCAGTATTTT
CASKDSTGTDTQYF
>TRBV30|NA|TRBJ2-4|TRBD2
TGTGCCTGGAGGACTAGCGTAAAAAACATTCAGTACTTC
CAWRTSVKNIQYF
>TRBV6-8|few|TRBJ2-7|TRBD2
TGTGCCAGCAGTTCTCCGACTAGCGGGAGAGGTTACGAGCAGTACTTC
CASSSPTSGRGYEQYF
>TRBV18|NA|TRBJ2-1|TRBD2
TGTGCCAGCTCCCGCAACGGACTAGCGGTAACCTACAATGAGCAGTTCTTC
CASSRNGLAVTYNEQFF
>TRBV11-3|NA|TRBJ2-7|TRBD1
TGTGCCAGCGGCCCGACAGGGGACTCCTACGAGCAGTACTTC
CASGPTGDSYEQYF
>TRBV19|NA|TRBJ2-7|TRBD1
TGTGCCAGTAGTATTGGGACAGGGGCCTACGAGCAGTACTTC
CASSIGTGAYEQYF
>TRBV11-3|NA|TRBJ2-3|TRBD1
TGTGCCAGCAGCTTAGGACAGGGTCAAGATACGCAGTATTTT
CASSLGQGQDTQYF
>TRBV6-8|few|TRBJ1-2|TRBD1
TGTGCCAGCAGTAAGGGGACAGCCCTTAGCTATGGCTACACCTTC
CASSKGTALSYGYTF
>TRBV19|NA|TRBJ2-7|NA
TGTGCCAGTAGTACCACGGGCGGCTACGAGCAGTACTTC
CASSTTGGYEQYF
>TRBV12-5|NA|TRBJ2-1|NA
TGTGCTAGTGGTTTGCGGCGCCCGAGCTCCTACAATGAGCAGTTCTTC
CASGLRRPSSYNEQFF
>TRBV7-6|few|TRBJ2-1|TRBD1
TGTGCCAGCAGCCCCCCGGGACAGTACAATGAGCAGTTCTTC
CASSPPGQYNEQFF
>TRBV9|NA|TRBJ2-3|TRBD2
TGTGCCAGCAGCGTAGGTGACGGGAGGTCGGCAGATACGCAGTATTTT
CASSVGDGRSADTQYF
>TRBV29-1|few|TRBJ1-2|TRBD1
TGCAGCGTTGGTACAGGGGGATATGGCTACACCTTC
CSVGTGGYGYTF
>TRBV11-3|medium-sized|TRBJ2-1|NA
TGTGCCAGCAGCTTAGACGGGTCCCCCTATAATGAGCAGTTCTTC
CASSLDGSPYNEQFF
>TRBV19|few|TRBJ1-1|NA
TGTGCCAGTAGTCTAGGTAGGGGGAACACTGAAGCTTTCTTT
CASSLGRGNTEAFF
>TRBV19|NA|TRBJ1-4|NA
TGTGCCAGTAGATCCCGAGGGGGGCGCGGAGAAAAACTGTTTTTT
CASRSRGGRGEKLFF
>TRBV6-8|few|TRBJ2-1|TRBD2
TGTGCCAGCAGTCGAGCCCCCGGGACTAGCGGGAGCAATGAGCAGTTCTTC
CASSRAPGTSGSNEQFF
>TRBV15|NA|TRBJ2-2|NA
TGTGCCACTGAAAAAGCAGGGACCACCGGGGAGCTGTTTTTT
CATEKAGTTGELFF
>TRBV11-3|medium-sized|TRBJ2-3|NA
TGTGCCAGCAGCCCCCTCGGGGGGCGAACAGATACGCAGTATTTT
CASSPLGGRTDTQYF
>TRBV29-1|NA|TRBJ2-3|TRBD2
TGCAGCGTTGAAGGCTTCTGGGCGGGAGGGCCCACAGATACGCAGTATTTT
CSVEGFWAGGPTDTQYF
>TRBV18|NA|TRBJ2-1|NA
TGTGCCAGCTCACCACGAGCGGGTTCTTACAATGAGCAGTTCTTC
CASSPRAGSYNEQFF
>TRBV18|NA|TRBJ2-2|NA
TGTGCCAGCTCACCGCCCAGAAACACCGGGGAGCTGTTTTTT
CASSPPRNTGELFF
>TRBV18|NA|TRBJ1-1|NA
TGTGCCAGCTCACCACCGGGACTACAGAACACTGAAGCTTTCTTT
CASSPPGLQNTEAFF
>TRBV6-8|few|TRBJ2-7|TRBD2
TGTGCCAGCAGTACTCGGACTAGCGGGAACTACGAGCAGTACTTC
CASSTRTSGNYEQYF
>TRBV6-8|NA|TRBJ2-7|TRBD1
TGTGCCAGCAGTGACGAGGACAGGGGTTACTACGAGCAGTACTTC
CASSDEDRGYYEQYF
>TRBV19|few|TRBJ2-5|TRBD1
TGTGCCAGTAGTATAGTCCGGACAGGGAGCGAGACCCAGTACTTC
CASSIVRTGSETQYF
>TRBV19|NA|TRBJ2-3|NA
TGTGCCAGTAGTATAGAGGCCAGCTACACAGATACGCAGTATTTT
CASSIEASYTDTQYF
>TRBV19|few|TRBJ1-1|NA
TGTGCCAGTAGTATAGAGGTCGGAGTGAACACTGAAGCTTTCTTT
CASSIEVGVNTEAFF
>TRBV6-8|few|TRBJ2-7|NA
TGTGCCATTGGGTGGGACGTCGACGAGCAGTACTTC
CAIGWDVDEQYF
>TRBV29-1|NA|TRBJ2-1|NA
TGCAGCGTTACGGCCTCCTACAATGAGCAGTTCTTC
CSVTASYNEQFF
>TRBV11-3|few|TRBJ2-7|NA
TGTGCCAGCAGCTCCGGGGTAGCGGCCCACAACGAGCAGTACTTC
CASSSGVAAHNEQYF
>TRBV6-8|NA|TRBJ1-2|NA
TGTGCCAGCAGTTATGGGGTATGGACCAGAGGGAACTATGGCTACACCTTC
CASSYGVWTRGNYGYTF
>TRBV18|NA|TRBJ2-2|TRBD1
TGTGCCAGCTCAACGGACAGGACGACCGGGGAGCTGTTTTTT
CASSTDRTTGELFF
>TRBV11-3|NA|TRBJ2-7|NA
TGTGCCAGCAGCTTTTGGGGGATCCTAAGCTCCTACGAGCAGTACTTC
CASSFWGILSSYEQYF
>TRBV5-1|NA|TRBJ1-5|TRBD1
TGCGCCAGCAGCGCCTCCGGGACAGATAGCAATCAGCCCCAGCATTTT
CASSASGTDSNQPQHF
>TRBV19|few|TRBJ1-3|NA
TGTGCCAGTAGTCCCGGACCGGTCCGCTACGGAAACACCATATATTTT
CASSPGPVRYGNTIYF
>TRBV29-1|NA|TRBJ2-3|TRBD1
TGCAGCGTATCAGGGGGCCGCACAGATACGCAGTATTTT
CSVSGGRTDTQYF
>TRBV10-2|NA|TRBJ2-2|NA
TGCGCCAGCACCCATGGGTCCACCGGGGAGCTGTTTTTT
CASTHGSTGELFF
>TRBV11-3|medium-sized|TRBJ2-1|TRBD1
TGTGCCAGCAGCTCAGGGACAGGGATTATGGATGAGCAGTTCTTC
CASSSGTGIMDEQFF